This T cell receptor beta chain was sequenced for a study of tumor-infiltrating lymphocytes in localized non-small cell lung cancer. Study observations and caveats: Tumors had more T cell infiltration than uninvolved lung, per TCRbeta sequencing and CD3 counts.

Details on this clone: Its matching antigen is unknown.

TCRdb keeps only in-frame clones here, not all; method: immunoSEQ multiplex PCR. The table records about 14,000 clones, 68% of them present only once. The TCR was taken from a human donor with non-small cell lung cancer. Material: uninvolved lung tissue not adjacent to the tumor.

In DNA form, the CDR3 reads TGTGCCAGCAGCGTAGTGAGGAACACCGGGGAGCTGTTTTTT. Translated: CASSVVRNTGELFF. This chain connects TRBV9 to TRBJ2-2, with D hard to call. The germline V gene has CDR1 SGDLS and CDR2 YYNGEE. The CDR3 is 14 residues long. The V gene lost 0 bases and the J gene lost 1 base, with 4 bases spanning the gap.